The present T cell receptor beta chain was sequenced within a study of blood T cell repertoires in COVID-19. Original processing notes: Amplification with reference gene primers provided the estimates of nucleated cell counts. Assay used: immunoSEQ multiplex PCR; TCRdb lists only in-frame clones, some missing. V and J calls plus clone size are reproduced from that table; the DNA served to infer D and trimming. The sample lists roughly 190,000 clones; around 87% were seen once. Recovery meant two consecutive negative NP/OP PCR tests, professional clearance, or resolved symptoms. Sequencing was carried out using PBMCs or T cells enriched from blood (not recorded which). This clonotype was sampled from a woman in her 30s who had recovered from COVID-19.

The chain's CDR3 is CASSLEAGEDYTF. The CDR3 nucleotides read TGTGCCAGCAGCTTAGAGGCAGGGGAAGACTACACCTTC. This rearrangement joins TRBV7-9 to TRBJ1-2; perhaps TRBD1 as D (6 bases). CDR3 length equals 13 residues. V gave up 1 base and J gave up 10 bases, with 13 bases separating them. Germline values: CDR1 SEHNR, CDR2 FQNEAQ (reference sequence). The full variable domain, rest sourced from reference TRBV7-9 and TRBJ1-2, is DTGVSQNPRHKITKRGQNVTFRCDPISEHNRLYWYRQTLGQGPEFLTYFQNEAQLEKSRLLSDRFSAERPKGSFSTLEIQRTEQGDSAMYLCASSLEAGEDYTFGSGTRLTVV.